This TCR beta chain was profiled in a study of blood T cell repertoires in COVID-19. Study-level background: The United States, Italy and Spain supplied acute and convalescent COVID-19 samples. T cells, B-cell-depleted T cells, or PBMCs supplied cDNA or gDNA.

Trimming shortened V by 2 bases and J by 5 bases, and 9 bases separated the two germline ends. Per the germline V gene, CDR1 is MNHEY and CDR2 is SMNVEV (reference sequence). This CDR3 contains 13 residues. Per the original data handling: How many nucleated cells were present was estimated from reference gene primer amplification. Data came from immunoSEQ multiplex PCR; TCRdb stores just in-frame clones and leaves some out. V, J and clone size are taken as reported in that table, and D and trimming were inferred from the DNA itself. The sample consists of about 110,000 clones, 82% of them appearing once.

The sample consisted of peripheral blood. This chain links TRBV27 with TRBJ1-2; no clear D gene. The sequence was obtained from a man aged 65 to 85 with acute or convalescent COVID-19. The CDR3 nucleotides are TGTGCCAGCAGTTTACGGCCGGAGTATGGCTACACCTTC. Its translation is CASSLRPEYGYTF.